Presented here are 14 T cell receptor beta chains from one specimen sequenced in a study of CD8+ T cells in alopecia areata (dated by TCRdb to 2017 to 2018). Library preparation was by the immunoSEQ multiplex PCR assay. For TCR sequencing, RNA was extracted from every sample and reverse transcribed into cDNA to serve as template. TCRdb took this table from immuneACCESS and kept in-frame rearrangements with V and J called. Such tables lack part of the clones; where checked against another copy, unresolved V genes explain under half of the gap, and the rest is unexplained. This sample gives about 180,000 clones in total; around 63% of them show up just once. The ten biggest clones cover 1.7% of the sample. Reading the label with the study, this specimen's time point is: baseline before oral tofacitinib. The sample consisted of CD4+ T cells sorted from blood, taken at week 0. These receptors all stem from a human donor with alopecia areata.

The rearrangement joins TRBV9 to TRBJ2-1, with TRBD2 identical over 11 bases. This CDR3 has 17 residues. J lost 8 bases, V lost 2 bases, and 12 bases had no gene match. The germline gives CDR1 SGDLS, CDR2 YYNGEE. The CDR3 DNA sequence: TGTGCCAGCAGCGTCGGACTAGCGGGTTCGCCAGAGTATGAGCAGTTCTTC. Its translation is CASSVGLAGSPEYEQFF.

This chain joins TRBV19 and TRBJ2-1; the match to TRBD2 covers 16 bases. The CDR3 has 15 amino acids. The germline V gene encodes CDR1 LNHDA and CDR2 SQIVND (reference sequence). The J segment lost 9 bases and the V segment lost 3 bases, leaving 2 bases of the junction unmatched. CDR3 DNA sequence: TGTGCCAGTAGTATGGGACTAGCGGGGGGGTTTGAGCAGTTCTTC. Translated, it gives CASSMGLAGGFEQFF.

V and J are TRBV29-1 and TRBJ2-1; a weak D match, TRBD2 (6 bases). The germline V and J ends were trimmed by 5 bases and 8 bases, with 10 bases remaining between them. Germline V gene sequence: CDR1 SQVTM, CDR2 ANQGSEA. The CDR3 sequence is 11 residues long. The CDR3 reads CSVRGGHEQFF. As DNA, the CDR3 is TGCAGCGTTCGCGGAGGGCATGAGCAGTTCTTC.

This sequence joins TRBV6-1 and TRBJ2-7; D uncertain. Trimming stripped 10 bases from V and 7 bases from J, with 14 bases between. Germline V CDR1 and CDR2: MNHNS, SASEGT. This CDR3 contains 11 residues. The CDR3 nucleotides read TGTGCCACCACGGCGAGTAGTGAGCAGTACTTC. This codes for CATTASSEQYF.

Remarks on this clone: Within the sample, other DNA sequences also encode this same CDR3. V gene TRBV30 combines with J gene TRBJ1-6, with D possibly being TRBD1 (5 bases). This CDR3 is 13 amino acids long. The germline V gene has CDR1 GTSNPN and CDR2 SVGIG (reference sequence). The V end was cut by 1 base, the J end by 8 bases, with 9 bases between. Written as DNA, the CDR3 is TGTGCCTGGAGTGATCGAGGGGATTCACCCCTCCACTTT. Amino acids: CAWSDRGDSPLHF.

For the CDR3, the DNA is TGTGCCAGCACCCAAGGAGGGTACGAGCAGTACTTC. This sequence encodes CASTQGGYEQYF. The rearrangement uses TRBV7-9 and TRBJ2-7; TRBD2 might be the D (6 bases). Germline CDR1 reads SEHNR; CDR2 reads FQNEAQ (reference sequence). The length of the CDR3 is 12 residues. Trimming shortened V by 7 bases and J by 4 bases, and 11 bases separated the two germline ends.

This chain connects TRBV30 to TRBJ1-6; D uncertain. Germline V gives CDR1 GTSNPN, CDR2 SVGIG (reference sequence). Between the trimmed V and J ends, which lost 2 bases and 9 bases, there was a span of 20 bases. The CDR3 is 16 residues long. The DNA of the CDR3 is TGTGCCTGGAGTACTCTCCGCGGGATGGATACTTCACCCCTCCACTTT. Residues: CAWSTLRGMDTSPLHF.

This sequence joins TRBV25-1 and TRBJ2-7; a possible D gene is TRBD2 (6 bases). The germline CDR1 and CDR2 sequences are MGHDK and SYGVNS. This CDR3 contains 14 residues. V dropped 0 bases and J dropped 7 bases, with 13 bases sitting between them. The CDR3 nucleotides read TGTGCCAGCAGTGAATATAATCTCGGGGGTGAGCAGTACTTC. This codes for CASSEYNLGGEQYF.

The V and J genes are TRBV7-9 and TRBJ1-2; 7 bases map to TRBD1. Germline CDR1 and CDR2: SEHNR and FQNEAQ (reference sequence). V was clipped by 3 bases and J by 5 bases; unmatched bases: 3. This CDR3 is 13 amino acids long. DNA for the CDR3: TGTGCCAGCAGCTTCAAGGGGGCTTATGGCTACACCTTC. Encoded protein: CASSFKGAYGYTF. Based on the CDR3 plus reference TRBV7-9 and TRBJ1-2, the full variable domain is DTGVSQNPRHKITKRGQNVTFRCDPISEHNRLYWYRQTLGQGPEFLTYFQNEAQLEKSRLLSDRFSAERPKGSFSTLEIQRTEQGDSAMYLCASSFKGAYGYTFGSGTRLTVV.

The genes are TRBV4-3 and TRBJ2-7, with D perhaps TRBD1 or TRBD2 (5 bases each). V lost 0 bases and J lost 3, with 12 bases in between. The germline gives CDR1 LGHNA, CDR2 YSLEER. The CDR3 runs 15 residues. In DNA, the CDR3 is TGCGCCAGCAGCCAAGACTCAGGGAGCCTCTACGAGCAGTACTTC. Its protein product is CASSQDSGSLYEQYF.

This chain links TRBV10-3 with TRBJ2-3, with a possible D match to TRBD1 (6 bases). Trimming cost V 7 bases and J 6 bases, with 11 bases left between them. Germline V gives CDR1 ENHRY, CDR2 SYGVKD. CDR3 length equals 12 residues. The CDR3, as DNA: TGTGCCATCAAGGCTCAGGGGGATACGCAGTATTTT. Amino acid sequence: CAIKAQGDTQYF.

V and J are TRBV29-1 and TRBJ2-3; D could derive from TRBD1 or TRBD2 (6 bases each). The ends were cut back, 7 bases at V and 5 bases at J, with 16 bases in the middle. The CDR3 sequence is 13 residues long. In germline, CDR1 is SQVTM, CDR2 ANQGSEA. CDR3 protein: CSGARGRGDTQYF. For the CDR3, the DNA is TGCAGCGGTGCCCGGGGGCGAGGAGATACGCAGTATTTT.

This chain links TRBV30 with TRBJ2-4; no definite D call. Germline V gene sequence: CDR1 GTSNPN, CDR2 SVGIG (reference sequence). This CDR3 spans 12 amino acids. V dropped 1 base and J dropped 8 bases, with 9 bases sitting between them. CDR3 in amino acids: CAWSGREDIQYF. CDR3 DNA sequence: TGTGCCTGGAGTGGTAGGGAAGACATTCAGTACTTC.

V gene TRBV13 combines with J gene TRBJ2-3; TRBD2 matches at 10 bases. Losses at the gene ends were 5 bases for V and 3 bases for J; bases not matched to a gene: 8. Looked up from germline, CDR1 is PRHDT and CDR2 is FYEKMQ (reference sequence). The CDR3 runs 16 residues. CDR3 amino acids: CASSLRAGGLTDTQYF. The DNA for the CDR3 is TGTGCCAGCAGCCTGAGAGCGGGGGGGCTAACAGATACGCAGTATTTT. The variable domain in full, completed from reference TRBV13 and TRBJ2-3, reads AAGVIQSPRHLIKEKRETATLKCYPIPRHDTVYWYQQGPGQDPQFLISFYEKMQSDKGSIPDRFSAQQFSDYHSELNMSSLELGDSALYFCASSLRAGGLTDTQYFGPGTRLTVL.